This TCR beta chain derives from a study of blood T cell repertoires in COVID-19. Turning to the study itself: The United States, Italy and Spain provided the acute and convalescent COVID-19 samples.

The V gene lost 4 bases and the J gene lost 4 bases, with 14 bases spanning the gap. Germline-derived CDR1 and CDR2 are SGHRS and YFSETQ. CDR3 length: 14 residues. Per the authors' pipeline: Counts of nucleated cells, estimated from reference gene primer amplification, were obtained. The data were produced by immunoSEQ multiplex PCR, yet TCRdb's version contains in-frame clones alone and is incomplete. Clonal size and the V and J genes are those of that table, whereas D and trimming came from the DNA. The sample yields about 250,000 clones, around 80% seen once. The chain employs TRBV5-1 and TRBJ1-2; D call uncertain. The clonotype comes from an elderly man with acute or convalescent COVID-19. Material for sequencing was peripheral blood. The CDR3 spells CASSEAVSGYGYTF. The CDR3, as DNA: TGCGCCAGCAGCGAGGCAGTTTCTGGCTATGGCTACACCTTC. Combining the CDR3 with reference TRBV5-1 and TRBJ1-2 gives the whole variable domain KAGVTQTPRYLIKTRGQQVTLSCSPISGHRSVSWYQQTPGQGLQFLFEYFSETQRNKGNFPGRFSGRQFSNSRSEMNVSTLELGDSALYLCASSEAVSGYGYTFGSGTRLTVV.